This T cell receptor (beta chain) was captured in a study of blood T cell repertoires in COVID-19. As for the study in general: Sources were T cells, B-cell-depleted T cells, or PBMCs; the material itself was cDNA or gDNA.

The CDR3 loop spans 15 amino acids. Trimming removed 4 bases at V and 4 bases at J, with 19 bases between. CDR1 and CDR2 from the germline V gene are SQVTM and ANQGSEA. Authors' analysis steps: By means of reference gene primer amplification, nucleated cell counts were estimated. Here immunoSEQ multiplex PCR was the method, and the copy in TCRdb shows in-frame clones only, minus some. That table is the source of V, J and clone size, and D and trimming were worked out from the DNA. This sample has around 37,000 clones; 90% occur once, and the top ten carry less than 30%. This receptor was identified in a man between 60 and 75 years old with active or convalescent COVID-19. The sequencing sample was made of peripheral blood. The rearrangement uses TRBV29-1 and TRBJ2-5; D is perhaps TRBD2 (7 bases). CDR3 region: CSVVGLGGALETQYF. The CDR3 DNA is TGCAGCGTTGTCGGATTAGGGGGGGCGCTAGAGACCCAGTACTTC.